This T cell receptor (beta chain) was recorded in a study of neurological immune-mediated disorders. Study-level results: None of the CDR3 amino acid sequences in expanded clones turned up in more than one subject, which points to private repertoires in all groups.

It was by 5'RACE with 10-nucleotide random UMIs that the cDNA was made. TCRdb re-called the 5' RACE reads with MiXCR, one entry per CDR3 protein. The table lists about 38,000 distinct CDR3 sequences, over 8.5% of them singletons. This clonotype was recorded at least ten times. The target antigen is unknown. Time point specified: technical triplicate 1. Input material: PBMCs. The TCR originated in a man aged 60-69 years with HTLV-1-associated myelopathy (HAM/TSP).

This chain's CDR3 is CAISEDRGPRWAQHF. The CDR3 region has the DNA TGTGCCATCAGTGAGGACAGGGGGCCCCGATGGGCCCAGCATTTT. The chain couples TRBV10-3 to TRBJ1-5, with 10 nucleotides matching TRBD1. Trimming at V came to 2 bases and at J to 11 bases, leaving 9 bases not matched to a gene. Germline V gene data show CDR1 as ENHRY and CDR2 as SYGVKD. The CDR3 runs to 15 residues.